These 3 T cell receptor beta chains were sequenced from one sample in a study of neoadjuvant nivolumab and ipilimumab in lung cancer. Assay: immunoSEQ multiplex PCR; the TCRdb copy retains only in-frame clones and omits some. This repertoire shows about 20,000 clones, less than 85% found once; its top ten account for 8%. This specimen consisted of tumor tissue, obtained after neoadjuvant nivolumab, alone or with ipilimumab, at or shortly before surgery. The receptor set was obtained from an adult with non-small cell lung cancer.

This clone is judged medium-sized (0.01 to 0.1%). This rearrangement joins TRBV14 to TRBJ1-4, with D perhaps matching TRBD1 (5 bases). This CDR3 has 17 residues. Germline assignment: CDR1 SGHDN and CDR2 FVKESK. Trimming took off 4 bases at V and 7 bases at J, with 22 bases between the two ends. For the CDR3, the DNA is TGTGCCAGCAGCCCCAGGTCCGGGGCCAGGCGTTTTGAAAAACTGTTTTTT. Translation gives CASSPRSGARRFEKLFF.

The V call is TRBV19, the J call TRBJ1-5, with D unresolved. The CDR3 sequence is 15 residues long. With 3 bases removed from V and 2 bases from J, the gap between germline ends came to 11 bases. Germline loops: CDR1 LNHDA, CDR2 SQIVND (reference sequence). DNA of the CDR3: TGTGCCAGTAGTATCAGCGGGTTGGGCAATCAGCCCCAGCATTTT. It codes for CASSISGLGNQPQHF.

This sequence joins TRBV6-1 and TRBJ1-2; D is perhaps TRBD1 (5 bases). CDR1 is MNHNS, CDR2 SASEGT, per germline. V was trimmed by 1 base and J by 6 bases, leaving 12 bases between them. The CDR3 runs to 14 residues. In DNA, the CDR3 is TGTGCCAGCAGTGAAGATGGCAGGGCGAATGGCTACACCTTC. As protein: CASSEDGRANGYTF.